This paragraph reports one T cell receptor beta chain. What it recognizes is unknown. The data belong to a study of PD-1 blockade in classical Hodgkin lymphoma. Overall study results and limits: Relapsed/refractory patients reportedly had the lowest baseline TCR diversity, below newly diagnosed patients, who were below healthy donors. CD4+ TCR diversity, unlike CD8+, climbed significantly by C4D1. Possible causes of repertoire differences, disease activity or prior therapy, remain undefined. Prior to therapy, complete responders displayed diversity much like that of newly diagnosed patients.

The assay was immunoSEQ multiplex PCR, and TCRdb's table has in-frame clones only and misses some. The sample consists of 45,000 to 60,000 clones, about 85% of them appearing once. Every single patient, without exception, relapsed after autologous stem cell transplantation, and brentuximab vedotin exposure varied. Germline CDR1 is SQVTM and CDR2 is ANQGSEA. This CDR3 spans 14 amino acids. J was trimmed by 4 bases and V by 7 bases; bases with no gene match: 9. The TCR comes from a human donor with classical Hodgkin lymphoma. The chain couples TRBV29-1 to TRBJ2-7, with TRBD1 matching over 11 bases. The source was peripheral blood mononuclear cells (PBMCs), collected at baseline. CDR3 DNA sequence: TGCAGCGCCGTTTCCGGGACAGGGGGTTACGAGCAGTACTTC. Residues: CSAVSGTGGYEQYF.